This T cell receptor beta chain stems from a study of Graves' ophthalmopathy and Graves' hyperthyroidism. This CDR3 is 15 amino acids long. The germline V gene encodes CDR1 MDHEN and CDR2 SYDVKM. V gave up 5 bases and J gave up 5 bases; unmatched junction bases: 10. Amplified TCR beta CDR3 regions were obtained using RNA transcripts as template. RT-PCR with HTBI primers came first, then second-round multiplex PCR. Each CDR3 protein gets one entry after TCRdb re-called the multiplex PCR reads with MiXCR. The sample has about 390,000 distinct CDR3 sequences, 17% seen once. The receptor comes from an adult woman with stable Graves' hyperthyroidism. The sample consisted of peripheral blood. This chain joins TRBV28 and TRBJ2-7; 9 nucleotides agree with TRBD1. The CDR3 spells CASSSRTGAGDEQYF. The CDR3 DNA follows: TGTGCCAGCAGTAGCCGGACAGGGGCGGGCGACGAGCAGTACTTC.